This TCR beta chain derives from a study of preoperative IRX-2 immunotherapy in early breast cancer. Produced via immunoSEQ multiplex PCR; TCRdb's table is partial and in-frame only. The sample yields around 25,000 clones, approximately 90% seen once. The V gene end was trimmed by 4 bases and the J gene end by 9 bases; junction bases not matched to a gene: 6. CDR1 is MRHNA and CDR2 is SNTAGT in the germline V gene. CDR3 length equals 14 residues. Treatment meaning: preoperative locoregional IRX-2 cytokine immunotherapy. This phase Ib study tested locoregional IRX-2 cytokine immunotherapy given before surgery.

The chain employs TRBV6-4 and TRBJ2-1; 10 nucleotides agree with TRBD2. This sample comprised tumor tissue, obtained after IRX-2 immunotherapy. The sequence was collected from a human donor with breast cancer. The DNA of the CDR3 is TGTGCCAGCAGTGCGCTAGCGGGGGTGGGTGAGCAGTTCTTC. It yields the protein CASSALAGVGEQFF.